Below, 23 T cell receptor beta chains from the same sample are listed, as sequenced in a study of glioma-infiltrating T cells after dendritic cell vaccination. Time point indicated: after dendritic cell vaccination, including at tumor progression/relapse. Using immunoSEQ multiplex PCR, the repertoire was profiled, and TCRdb retains in-frame clones only, with some absent. Of about 50,000 clones detected, roughly 84% appear once; the ten largest clones hold more than 8.5%. Material: blood, obtained after dendritic cell vaccination. The receptors here all came from a human donor with glioblastoma.

On this clone itself: This sample also contains other DNA sequences that code for the same CDR3. The V gene is TRBV25-1, the J gene TRBJ1-6; D might be TRBD1 (6 bases). V was clipped by 6 bases and J by 6 bases, with 15 bases between them. The CDR3 is 15 residues long. Germline values: CDR1 MGHDK, CDR2 SYGVNS. The CDR3 is CASRQQGLGNSPLHF. The CDR3 DNA follows: TGTGCCAGCAGGCAACAGGGTTTAGGTAATTCACCCCTCCACTTT.

The genes are TRBV7-2 and TRBJ1-6; 9 bases align to TRBD1. The CDR3 covers 18 residues. Germline assignment: CDR1 SGHTA and CDR2 FQGNSA. V shed 1 base, J shed 5 bases, and the junction held 9 bases outside the gene matches. The DNA for the CDR3 is TGTGCCAGCAGCTTAGGTAGCCTCCGGGACAGGGATAATTCACCCCTCCACTTT. Encoded protein: CASSLGSLRDRDNSPLHF.

J is TRBJ1-2 and V is TRBV6-6; perhaps TRBD1 as D (6 bases). From germline, CDR1 is MNHNY and CDR2 SVGAGI (reference sequence). V gave up 2 bases and J gave up 8 bases, with 12 bases separating them. The CDR3 consists of 13 residues. In DNA form, the CDR3 reads TGTGCCAGCAGTTACGCGGGGGGGCGCGGCTACACCTTC. It codes for CASSYAGGRGYTF.

This clone was counted a few times. The chain recombines TRBV11-3 with TRBJ2-5; D not certain. The V end was cut by 5 bases, the J end by 5 bases, with 9 bases between. The CDR3 is 12 amino acids. The germline gives CDR1 SGHNT, CDR2 YENEEA. The CDR3 here is CASSPPSETQYF. The CDR3 DNA sequence: TGTGCCAGCAGCCCGCCTAGTGAGACCCAGTACTTC. Full variable domain (rest looked up from reference TRBV11-3 and TRBJ2-5): EAGVVQSPRYKIIEKKQPVAFWCNPISGHNTLYWYLQNLGQGPELLIRYENEEAVDDSQLPKDRFSAERLKGVDSTLKIQPAELGDSAVYLCASSPPSETQYFGPGTRLLVL.

The chain combines TRBV9 with TRBJ1-2, with D perhaps matching TRBD1 (5 bases). V was cut by 0 bases and J by 6 bases, with 15 bases left in between. CDR3 size: 15 residues. Germline CDR1 and CDR2: SGDLS and YYNGEE. The CDR3 sequence: CASSVVQGGSDGYTF. The CDR3 DNA reads as TGTGCCAGCAGCGTAGTCCAGGGCGGTAGTGATGGCTACACCTTC.

V is TRBV6-5 and J is TRBJ1-2; 8 bases line up with TRBD1. Germline V CDR1 and CDR2: MNHEY, SVGAGI. V lost 0 bases, J lost 5 bases, and 5 bases stayed unmatched. This CDR3 region has 15 residues. CDR3 residues: CASSYSGQARYGYTF. The CDR3 DNA is TGTGCCAGCAGTTACTCGGGACAGGCTAGATATGGCTACACCTTC.

The chain combines TRBV9 with TRBJ2-3, with 9 positions matching TRBD2. The CDR3 is made up of 18 amino acids. The germline gives CDR1 SGDLS, CDR2 YYNGEE. J gave up 0 bases and V 0 bases, and 8 bases lay outside the gene matches. This CDR3 reads CASSVGGSGRTSTDTQYF. The CDR3 DNA reads TGTGCCAGCAGCGTAGGTGGTAGCGGGAGAACTAGCACAGATACGCAGTATTTT.

The chain links TRBV4-2 to TRBJ1-2; 8 bases line up with TRBD1. The CDR3 is made up of 16 amino acids. Germline CDR1 LGHNA, CDR2 YNFKEQ. J gave up 4 bases and V 0 bases, and 7 bases lay outside the gene matches. The CDR3 loop is CASSQDGAGGSYGYTF. The CDR3 nucleotides read TGTGCCAGCAGCCAAGATGGGGCAGGGGGCAGCTATGGCTACACCTTC.

The chain is built from TRBV9 and TRBJ2-3, with TRBD1 identical over 7 bases. The germline CDR1 and CDR2 sequences are SGDLS and YYNGEE. V trimming: 4 bases; J trimming: 7 bases; junction bases outside the gene matches: 9. CDR3 size: 14 residues. The DNA for the CDR3 is TGTGCCAGCAGCTCGACAGGGAAGCAACATACGCAGTATTTT. It translates to CASSSTGKQHTQYF.

The chain has TRBV2 and TRBJ2-5, with D possibly being TRBD2 (8 bases). The CDR3 contains 15 residues. V lost 5 bases, J lost 7 bases, and 20 bases lay in between. The germline gives CDR1 SNHLY, CDR2 FYNNEI. The CDR3 nucleotides are TGTGCCAGCAGTCGCCCGGGGACTAGACAGGGGACCCAGTACTTC. Protein sequence: CASSRPGTRQGTQYF.

The gene calls are TRBV23-1 and TRBJ2-2, with TRBD1 matching 10 bases. TRBV23-1 is treated as an ORF (open reading frame) with a function not yet certain. The CDR3 runs 16 residues. V shed 7 bases, J shed 0 bases, and the junction held 5 bases outside the gene matches. CDR3 in amino acids: CASNRDRGPNTGELFF. The CDR3 region has the DNA TGCGCCAGCAACCGGGACAGGGGCCCGAACACCGGGGAGCTGTTTTTT.

The CDR3 DNA follows: TGTGCCAGCAGTCAGGGGGCCCTGTCAGGCTACACCTTC. Protein sequence: CASSQGALSGYTF. This sequence joins TRBV6-5 and TRBJ1-2; 8 positions match TRBD1. Germline V lookup: CDR1 MNHEY, CDR2 SVGAGI. The J segment lost 8 bases and the V segment lost 5 bases, leaving 7 bases of the junction unmatched. The CDR3 runs to 13 residues.

V and J are TRBV6-5 and TRBJ2-7; possibly TRBD2 for D (5 bases). Germline-derived CDR1 and CDR2 are MNHEY and SVGAGI. CDR3 length: 14 amino acids. Trimming shortened V by 4 bases and J by 1 base, and 11 bases separated the two germline ends. CDR3 region: CASSFGGLSYEQYF. As DNA, the CDR3 is TGTGCCAGCAGTTTCGGCGGGCTATCCTACGAGCAGTACTTC.

This chain connects TRBV7-9 to TRBJ1-6; D is possibly TRBD1 (5 bases). This CDR3 has 12 residues. The V gene lost 4 bases and the J gene lost 10 bases, with 8 bases spanning the gap. The germline gives CDR1 SEHNR, CDR2 FQNEAQ (reference sequence). CDR3: CASSSGESPLHF. The CDR3 DNA reads as TGTGCCAGCAGCTCGGGGGAATCACCCCTCCACTTT.

The chain employs TRBV5-6 and TRBJ2-1; tentatively, D is TRBD1 (6 bases). Between the trimmed V and J ends, which lost 4 bases and 7 bases, there was a span of 15 bases. The CDR3 spans 14 residues. CDR1 and CDR2 (germline): SGHDT, YYEEEE. The CDR3 here is CASSLNNRVNEQFF. The CDR3 coding sequence is TGTGCCAGCAGCCTGAACAACAGGGTGAATGAGCAGTTCTTC.

A few counts support this clone. The chain employs TRBV28 and TRBJ1-6; 10 bases line up with TRBD1. Germline V gene lookup returns CDR1 MDHEN and CDR2 SYDVKM. With 6 bases clipped from V and 7 bases from J, the junction kept 3 bases outside the gene matches. CDR3 size: 14 residues. The chain's CDR3 is CASRRDRGNSPLHF. The CDR3 bases are TGTGCCAGCAGACGGGACAGGGGCAATTCACCCCTCCACTTT.

The rearrangement links TRBV27 to TRBJ1-2, with 8 bases fitting TRBD1. Germline loops: CDR1 MNHEY, CDR2 SMNVEV (reference sequence). The V and J ends lost 5 bases and 4 bases, in that order; junction bases with no gene match: 3. CDR3 length equals 13 residues. The CDR3 spells CASSSTGGYGYTF. Here the CDR3 DNA reads TGTGCCAGCAGTAGTACAGGGGGCTATGGCTACACCTTC.

This clone was detected only a few times. The chain has TRBV6-5 and TRBJ1-5, with TRBD1 as a possible D gene (5 bases). The CDR3 is 14 residues long. Germline CDR1 reads MNHEY; CDR2 reads SVGAGI. V was shortened by 2 bases and J by 6 bases, with 11 bases between the two germline ends. CDR3 sequence: CASSYLGGGQPQHF. In DNA form, the CDR3 reads TGTGCCAGCAGTTACCTGGGGGGGGGTCAGCCCCAGCATTTT.

The V call is TRBV7-2, the J call TRBJ1-2, with D tentatively TRBD1 (6 bases). CDR1 is SGHTA and CDR2 is FQGNSA in the germline V gene. This CDR3 region has 13 residues. Deletions cut 6 bases from V and 8 bases from J, with 16 bases between. In DNA, the CDR3 is TGTGCCAGCAGAGCAGAGGGGGACATCGGCTACACCTTC. It specifies CASRAEGDIGYTF.

The gene calls are TRBV4-3 and TRBJ1-4; no clear D. There are 14 residues in the CDR3. The germline gives CDR1 LGHNA, CDR2 YSLEER. V was pared by 0 bases and J by 6 bases, with 8 bases between. The CDR3 DNA reads TGCGCCAGCAGCCAAGATTTGGGCGATGAAAAACTGTTTTTT. It specifies CASSQDLGDEKLFF.

The chain recombines TRBV5-4 with TRBJ2-7, with 7 bases matching TRBD1. V shed 0 bases and J 4 bases; nucleotides not matched to a gene: 4. CDR1 is SGHNT and CDR2 is YYREEE in the germline V gene (reference sequence). The CDR3 spans 14 residues. This CDR3 reads CASSLAGTAYEQYF. CDR3 DNA sequence: TGTGCCAGCAGCTTGGCAGGGACAGCGTACGAGCAGTACTTC.

The chain uses TRBV5-1 and TRBJ2-2, with a possible D match to TRBD2 (7 bases). V lost 1 base to trimming and J lost 7 bases, with 14 bases between them. Germline V lookup: CDR1 SGHRS, CDR2 YFSETQ. The CDR3 has 15 residues. CDR3 bases: TGCGCCAGCAGCTTGACGGGGGGCCGGGGCGGGGAGCTGTTTTTT. It translates to CASSLTGGRGGELFF.

A single count supports this clone. The chain joins TRBV10-3 to TRBJ1-3; 7 nucleotides match TRBD1. J lost 9 bases, V lost 10 bases, and 15 bases had no gene match. The CDR3 length is 14 residues. In germline, CDR1 is ENHRY, CDR2 SYGVKD. The CDR3, as DNA: TGTGCCACCCGCCCCTGGGGACAGAGTACCACCATATATTTT. It codes for CATRPWGQSTTIYF.